This passage covers 5 T cell receptor beta chains from one sample sequenced in a study of cytomegalovirus exposure and HLA in healthy donors. PCR was performed using 60 Vbeta and 13 Jbeta primers. Clones were sequenced by immunoSEQ multiplex PCR, and TCRdb holds only the in-frame ones, with some missing. The specimen's table records about 20,000 clones. Sequences were obtained from PBMCs. The origin of the receptors is a man in his 60s in good health and CMV-seropositive.

The J gene is TRBJ2-7, the V gene TRBV18; D is unclear. The CDR3 is made up of 13 amino acids. Deletions cut 2 bases from V and 5 bases from J, with 10 bases between. The germline V gene has CDR1 KGHSH and CDR2 LQKENI. The CDR3 spells CASSPESGDEQYF. In DNA, the CDR3 is TGTGCCAGCTCACCAGAATCCGGAGACGAGCAGTACTTC.

The chain combines TRBV6-5 with TRBJ1-2; D uncertain. Germline assignment: CDR1 MNHEY and CDR2 SVGAGI. This CDR3 contains 15 residues. V was cut by 7 bases and J by 3 bases, with 18 bases left in between. Here the CDR3 DNA reads TGTGCCAGCACTACGCAACGAGGTCGGGACTATGGCTACACCTTC. This gives the protein CASTTQRGRDYGYTF.

The rearrangement uses TRBV19 and TRBJ2-7; possibly TRBD1 for D (6 bases). Deletions cut 5 bases from V and 3 bases from J, with 17 bases between. The CDR3 length is 15 residues. Germline CDR1 reads LNHDA; CDR2 reads SQIVND (reference sequence). The CDR3, as DNA: TGTGCCAGTAGTGACCACAGGGAGATGAGCTACGAGCAGTACTTC. It is translated as CASSDHREMSYEQYF.

This rearrangement joins TRBV19 to TRBJ2-7, with 12 bases identical to TRBD2. CDR1 and CDR2 (germline): LNHDA, SQIVND (reference sequence). This CDR3 has 17 residues. V trimming: 6 bases; J trimming: 3 bases; junction bases outside the gene matches: 12. The CDR3 DNA reads as TGTGCCAGTAGCCCCCAGGGCCGACTAGCGGGAGACTACGAGCAGTACTTC. Its protein is CASSPQGRLAGDYEQYF.

The chain joins TRBV9 to TRBJ2-1, with D possibly matching TRBD2 (5 bases). CDR1 and CDR2 (germline): SGDLS, YYNGEE. The CDR3 has 15 residues. V was trimmed by 0 bases and J by 3 bases, leaving 10 bases between them. The CDR3 DNA is TGTGCCAGCAGCGTAGGTCTAGCCAACTACAATGAGCAGTTCTTC. Its protein is CASSVGLANYNEQFF.